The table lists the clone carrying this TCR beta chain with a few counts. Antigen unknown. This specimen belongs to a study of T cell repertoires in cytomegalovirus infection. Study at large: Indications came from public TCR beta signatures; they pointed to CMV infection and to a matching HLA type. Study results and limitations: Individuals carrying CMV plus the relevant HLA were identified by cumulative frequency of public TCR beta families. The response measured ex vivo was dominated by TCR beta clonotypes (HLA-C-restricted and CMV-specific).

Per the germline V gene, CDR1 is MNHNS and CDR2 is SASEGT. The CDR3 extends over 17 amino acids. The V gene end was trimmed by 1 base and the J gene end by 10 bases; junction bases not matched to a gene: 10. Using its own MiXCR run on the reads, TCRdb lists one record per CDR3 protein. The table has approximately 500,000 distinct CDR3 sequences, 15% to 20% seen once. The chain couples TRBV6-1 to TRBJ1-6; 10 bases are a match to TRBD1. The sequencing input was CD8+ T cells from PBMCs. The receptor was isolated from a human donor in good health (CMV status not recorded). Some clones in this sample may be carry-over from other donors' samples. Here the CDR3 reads CASSEVPGQGMRSPLHF. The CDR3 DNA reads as TGTGCCAGCAGTGAAGTCCCGGGACAGGGGATGAGATCACCCCTCCACTTT.